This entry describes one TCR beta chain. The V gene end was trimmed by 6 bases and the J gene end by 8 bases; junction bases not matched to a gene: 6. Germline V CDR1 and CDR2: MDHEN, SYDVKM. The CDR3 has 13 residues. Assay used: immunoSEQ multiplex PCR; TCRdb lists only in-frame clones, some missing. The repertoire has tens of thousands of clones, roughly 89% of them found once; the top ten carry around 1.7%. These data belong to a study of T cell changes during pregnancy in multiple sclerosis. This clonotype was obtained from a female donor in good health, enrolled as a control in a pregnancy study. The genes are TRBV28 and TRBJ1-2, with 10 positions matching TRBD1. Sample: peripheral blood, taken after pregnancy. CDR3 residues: CASSLGQGLGYTF. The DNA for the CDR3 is TGTGCCAGCAGCCTGGGACAGGGGTTGGGCTACACCTTC.